This T cell receptor beta chain came from a study of blood T cell repertoires in COVID-19. Background on the study: The cDNA or gDNA used as material had been derived from T cells, B-cell-depleted T cells, or PBMCs.

This clone has only one observation. In the authors' workflow: Amplified reference gene primers provided the basis for estimating nucleated cell counts. The repertoire was sequenced with immunoSEQ multiplex PCR; TCRdb's copy has only in-frame clones and lacks some. D and trimming were read from the DNA, whereas the V and J calls and clone size are those reported in that table. The table includes 300,000 to 400,000 clones, roughly nine tenths detected once. Donors were grouped by their self-reported clinical history. Resolution of symptoms, clearance, or two negative PCRs was present in recovered Cohort 3 donors. J gave up 1 base and V 4 bases, and 8 bases lay outside the gene matches. The CDR3 has 17 residues. The germline CDR1 and CDR2 sequences are KGHDR and SFDVKD.

The sample consisted of PBMCs or T cells enriched from blood (not recorded which). This chain connects TRBV24-1 to TRBJ2-1; 8 nucleotides line up with TRBD2. The source is a man aged 60 to 69 who had recovered from COVID-19. CDR3: CATSEIGLAVSYNEQFF. CDR3 nucleotides: TGTGCCACCAGTGAAATAGGACTAGCTGTATCCTACAATGAGCAGTTCTTC.